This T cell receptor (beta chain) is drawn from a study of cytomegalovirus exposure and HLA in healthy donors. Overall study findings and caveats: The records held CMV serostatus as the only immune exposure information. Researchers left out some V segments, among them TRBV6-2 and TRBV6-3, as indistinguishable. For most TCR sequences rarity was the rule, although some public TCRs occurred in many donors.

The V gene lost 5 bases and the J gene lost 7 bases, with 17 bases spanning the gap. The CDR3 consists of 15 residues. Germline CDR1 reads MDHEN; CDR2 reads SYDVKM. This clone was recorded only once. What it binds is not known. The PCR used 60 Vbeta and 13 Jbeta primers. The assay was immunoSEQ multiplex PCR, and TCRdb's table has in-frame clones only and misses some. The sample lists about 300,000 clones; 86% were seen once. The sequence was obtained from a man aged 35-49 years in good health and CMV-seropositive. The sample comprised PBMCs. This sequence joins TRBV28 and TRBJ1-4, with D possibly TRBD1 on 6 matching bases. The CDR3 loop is CASSQAGEDIEKLFF. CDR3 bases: TGTGCCAGCAGTCAAGCAGGGGAAGATATTGAAAAACTGTTTTTT.